This T cell receptor (beta chain) was documented in a study of T cell responses to AZD1222 COVID-19 vaccine. Background on the study: Analysis merged second doses at about 4 or about 12 weeks.

This CDR3 has 13 amino acids. The germline gives CDR1 SGHRS, CDR2 YFSETQ. V was shortened by 0 bases and J by 2 bases, with 5 bases between the two germline ends. Profiled with immunoSEQ multiplex PCR; TCRdb holds only in-frame clones, not every one. The sample consists of nearly 95,000 clones, roughly 89% of them appearing once. The chain has TRBV5-1 and TRBJ2-5; D is uncertain. Source: peripheral blood, taken on day 0 of AZD1222 vaccination. This clonotype was obtained from an adult in good health. CDR3 sequence: CASSLGFQETQYF. For the CDR3, the DNA is TGCGCCAGCAGCTTGGGATTTCAAGAGACCCAGTACTTC.